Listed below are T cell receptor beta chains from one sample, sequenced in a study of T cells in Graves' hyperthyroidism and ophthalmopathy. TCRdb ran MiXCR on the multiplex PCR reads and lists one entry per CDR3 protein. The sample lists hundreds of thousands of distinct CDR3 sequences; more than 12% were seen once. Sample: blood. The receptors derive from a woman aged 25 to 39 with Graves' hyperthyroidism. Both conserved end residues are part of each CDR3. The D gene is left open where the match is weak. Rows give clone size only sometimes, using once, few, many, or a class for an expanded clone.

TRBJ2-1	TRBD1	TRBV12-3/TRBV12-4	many	CASSLALGQGGHEQFF	TGTGCCAGCAGTTTAGCGCTTGGACAGGGAGGTCATGAGCAGTTCTTC
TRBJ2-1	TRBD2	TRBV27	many	CASSSILAGSYNEQFF	TGTGCCAGCAGTTCAATACTAGCGGGGAGCTACAATGAGCAGTTCTTC
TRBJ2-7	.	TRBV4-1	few	CASSPPRDESPYEQYF	TGCGCCAGCAGCCCTCCTCGCGACGAGTCCCCCTACGAGCAGTACTTC
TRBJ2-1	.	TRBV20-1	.	CSAKDSLSYNEQFF	TGCAGTGCCAAGGACAGCCTCTCCTACAATGAGCAGTTCTTC
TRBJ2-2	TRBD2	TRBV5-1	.	CASSLERTSGRATTEELFF	TGCGCCAGCAGCTTGGAACGGACTAGTGGGAGGGCCACGACCGAGGAGCTGTTTTTT
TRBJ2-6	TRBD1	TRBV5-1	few	CASSLPLTGDSGANVLTF	TGCGCCAGCAGCTTGCCCCTGACAGGGGACTCTGGGGCCAACGTCCTGACTTTC
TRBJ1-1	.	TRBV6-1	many	CASSELFREFTEAFF	TGTGCCAGCAGTGAGCTTTTCAGGGAATTCACTGAAGCTTTCTTT
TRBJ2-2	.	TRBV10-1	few	CASSDQRVAGELFF	TGCGCCAGCAGTGACCAAAGAGTGGCCGGGGAGCTGTTTTTT
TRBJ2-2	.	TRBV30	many	CAWTSLMLAANTGELFF	TGTGCCTGGACCTCACTCATGCTAGCAGCGAACACCGGGGAGCTGTTTTTT
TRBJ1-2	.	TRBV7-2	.	CASSLRTLYGYTF	TGTGCCAGCAGCTTACGCACTCTCTATGGCTACACCTTC
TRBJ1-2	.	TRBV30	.	CAWGISGIRGYTF	TGTGCCTGGGGAATCTCAGGGATCCGGGGCTACACCTTC
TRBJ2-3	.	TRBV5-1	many	CASSLPREWGTDTQYF	TGCGCCAGCAGCTTACCCCGGGAGTGGGGCACAGATACGCAGTATTTT
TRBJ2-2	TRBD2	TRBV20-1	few	CSALLTSGRVDTGELFF	TGCAGTGCTTTGTTGACTAGCGGGAGGGTGGACACCGGGGAGCTGTTTTTT
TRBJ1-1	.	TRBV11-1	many	CASSLLAARNTEAFF	TGTGCCAGCAGCTTGTTGGCAGCGAGGAACACTGAAGCTTTCTTT
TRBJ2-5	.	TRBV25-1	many	CASSEYTGRRHSQETQYF	TGTGCCAGCAGTGAATATACGGGGCGGAGGCACTCCCAAGAGACCCAGTACTTC
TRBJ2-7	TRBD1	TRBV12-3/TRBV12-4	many	CASSLSGTGSSYEQYF	TGTGCCAGCAGTTTATCGGGGACAGGGAGTTCCTACGAGCAGTACTTC
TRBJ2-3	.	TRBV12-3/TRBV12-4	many	CASSLAMGGTDTQYF	TGTGCCAGCAGTTTAGCGATGGGGGGCACAGATACGCAGTATTTT
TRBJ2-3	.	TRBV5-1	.	CASSLEFHTDTQYF	TGCGCCAGCAGCTTGGAGTTCCACACAGATACGCAGTATTTT
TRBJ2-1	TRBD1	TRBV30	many	CACPTRDRELGEQFF	TGTGCCTGCCCGACCCGGGACAGGGAATTGGGTGAGCAGTTCTTC
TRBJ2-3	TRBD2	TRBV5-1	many	CASSGTSSPGTQYF	TGCGCCAGCAGCGGGACTAGTAGTCCTGGAACGCAGTATTTT
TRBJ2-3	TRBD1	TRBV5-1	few	CASSGTGKEDTQYF	TGCGCCAGCAGCGGGACAGGGAAGGAAGATACGCAGTATTTT
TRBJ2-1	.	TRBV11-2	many	CASSLGDRYNEQFF	TGTGCCAGCAGCTTAGGGGACCGGTACAATGAGCAGTTCTTC
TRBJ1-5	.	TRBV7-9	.	CASSLSNSNQPQHF	TGTGCCAGCAGCTTAAGCAATAGCAATCAGCCCCAGCATTTT
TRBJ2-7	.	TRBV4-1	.	CASSQDPRNYEQYF	TGCGCCAGCAGCCAAGACCCCAGGAACTACGAGCAGTACTTC
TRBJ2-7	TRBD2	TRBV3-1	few	CASSPPLAGGTKYEQYF	TGTGCCAGCAGCCCCCCCTTAGCGGGAGGGACTAAGTACGAGCAGTACTTC
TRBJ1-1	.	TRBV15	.	CATSRDPGHTNTEAFF	TGTGCCACCAGCAGAGATCCGGGACATACTAACACTGAAGCTTTCTTT